This TCR beta chain stems from a study of human T cells and chemical hapten exposure. Study observations and caveats: TCRs at high frequency, those above 1 in 1000, did not change with DPC sensitization. PT1 expanded TCR counts correlated positively with patch test score.

Time point given: pre-sensitization, week 0. The treatment was: therapeutic diphenylcyclopropenone sensitization with weekly scalp DPC. Within the library, unique molecular identifiers were attached to each individual cDNA molecule. Original methodology: Per-sample TCR counts ranged from roughly 20,000 to 750,000, median 95,638. TCRdb re-called the RACE reads with MiXCR, one entry per CDR3 protein. Here the V and J calls rest on TCRdb's processing, not on the authors' analysis. Found here are about 110,000 distinct CDR3 sequences, less than 15% of them singletons; the top ten hold more than 1.5%. Note on this clonotype: Its antigen is unidentified.

This CDR3 region has 16 residues. Trimming left V 1 base short and J 0 bases short, with 13 bases between. Germline lookup yields CDR1 SGHRS and CDR2 YFSETQ. The material was whole blood, obtained in connection with sensitization to the hapten diphenylcyclopropenone (DPC). The chain combines TRBV5-1 with TRBJ1-1, with D hard to call. The clonotype originates from a woman in her forties or fifties with alopecia areata. Some clones in this sample may be carry-over from other donors' samples. The CDR3 is CASSLSAGLMNTEAFF. The CDR3, as DNA: TGCGCCAGCAGCTTGTCGGCCGGGTTAATGAACACTGAAGCTTTCTTT.